Listed below are T cell receptor beta chains from one sample, sequenced in a study of patients and donors after allogeneic stem cell transplantation. TCRdb processed the RT-PCR reads anew with MiXCR; each CDR3 protein has one entry. Found here are about 96,000 distinct CDR3 sequences, roughly 48% of them singletons; the top ten hold approximately 60%. Material: blood, either unsorted or a sorted T cell fraction (not recorded which). The receptors stem from a human donor who was either an allogeneic HSCT recipient or a stem cell or donor lymphocyte infusion donor (not recorded which). It is not recorded whose cells these are; they may come from a transplant donor. Each CDR3 is given with its conserved first and last residue. A D gene is named only where the DNA matches it firmly. The size entry is marked missing in some rows and otherwise reads once, few, many or a size class.

J,V,size,D,CDR3,DNA
TRBJ2-1,TRBV9,once,-,CASSVELRAHNEQFF,TGTGCCAGCAGCGTAGAGCTGCGGGCACACAATGAGCAGTTCTTC
TRBJ1-1,TRBV20-1,-,-,CSASTPGNTEAFF,TGCAGTGCTAGTACTCCCGGGAACACTGAAGCTTTCTTT
TRBJ2-7,TRBV11-1,-,TRBD2,CASSWGLAGGSYEQYF,TGTGCCAGCAGCTGGGGACTAGCGGGAGGGTCCTACGAGCAGTACTTC
TRBJ1-2,TRBV6-2/TRBV6-3,-,-,CASSPQGAHGYTF,TGTGCCAGCAGTCCCCAGGGAGCCCATGGCTACACCTTC
TRBJ1-1,TRBV20-1,-,-,CSARMDEAFF,TGCAGTGCTAGAATGGATGAAGCTTTCTTT
TRBJ1-1,TRBV18,-,-,CASSPPGRGANTEAFF,TGTGCCAGCTCACCACCGGGGAGGGGCGCGAACACTGAAGCTTTCTTT
TRBJ1-2,TRBV10-3,-,-,CAISDFWEGGYTF,TGTGCCATCAGTGATTTCTGGGAGGGTGGCTACACCTTC
TRBJ2-1,TRBV15,-,-,CATSRGILNEQFF,TGTGCCACCAGCAGAGGGATCCTCAATGAGCAGTTCTTC
TRBJ1-2,TRBV15,-,-,CATSRAMNNYGYTF,TGTGCCACCAGCAGAGCTATGAATAACTATGGCTACACCTTC
TRBJ1-1,TRBV14,-,-,CASSYDRNTEAFF,TGTGCCAGCAGTTACGACAGGAACACTGAAGCTTTCTTT
TRBJ2-7,TRBV27,-,-,CASSPQGLYEQYF,TGTGCCAGCAGTCCCCAGGGACTGTACGAGCAGTACTTC
TRBJ1-1,TRBV29-1,few,-,CSVAGRARTEAFF,TGCAGCGTAGCCGGACGGGCTCGGACTGAAGCTTTCTTT
TRBJ1-4,TRBV29-1,few,-,CSVGHNEKLFF,TGCAGCGTTGGCCATAATGAAAAACTGTTTTTT
TRBJ1-1,TRBV7-9,-,TRBD1,CASSLSTGPYTEAFF,TGTGCCAGCAGCCTATCGACAGGGCCATACACTGAAGCTTTCTTT
TRBJ2-3,TRBV28,-,-,CASNLGGGRTDTQYF,TGTGCCAGCAACCTAGGGGGCGGGAGGACAGATACGCAGTATTTT
TRBJ1-2,TRBV20-1,-,TRBD1,CSATGTGTVNYGYTF,TGCAGTGCCACGGGCACCGGGACAGTTAACTATGGCTACACCTTC
TRBJ1-5,TRBV28,few,TRBD1,CASSSGTAYQPQHF,TGTGCCAGCAGCTCTGGGACAGCCTATCAGCCCCAGCATTTT
TRBJ1-1,TRBV4-1,-,-,CASSSVTEAFF,TGCGCCAGCAGCAGCGTTACTGAAGCTTTCTTT
TRBJ2-1,TRBV4-1,-,-,CASSQGWLAYNEQFF,TGCGCCAGCAGCCAAGGTTGGCTAGCCTACAATGAGCAGTTCTTC
TRBJ1-6,TRBV20-1,-,-,CSATRPGWESSPLHF,TGCAGTGCCACCCGTCCAGGGTGGGAATCTTCACCCCTCCACTTT
TRBJ1-1,TRBV4-3,-,-,CASSQDSKVMNTEAFF,TGCGCCAGCAGCCAAGATTCGAAGGTCATGAACACTGAAGCTTTCTTT
TRBJ1-1,TRBV20-1,-,-,CSPGRKMNTEAFF,TGCAGTCCCGGCAGGAAAATGAACACTGAAGCTTTCTTT
TRBJ1-2,TRBV29-1,-,TRBD1,CSVEPDRVGYTF,TGCAGCGTTGAACCCGACAGGGTTGGCTACACCTTC
TRBJ1-4,TRBV20-1,-,-,CSGFVGHLEKLFF,TGCAGTGGTTTCGTGGGACATCTCGAGAAACTGTTTTTT
TRBJ2-7,TRBV6-6,-,-,CASSLPQGGEQYF,TGTGCCAGCAGTCTTCCTCAAGGGGGCGAGCAGTACTTC